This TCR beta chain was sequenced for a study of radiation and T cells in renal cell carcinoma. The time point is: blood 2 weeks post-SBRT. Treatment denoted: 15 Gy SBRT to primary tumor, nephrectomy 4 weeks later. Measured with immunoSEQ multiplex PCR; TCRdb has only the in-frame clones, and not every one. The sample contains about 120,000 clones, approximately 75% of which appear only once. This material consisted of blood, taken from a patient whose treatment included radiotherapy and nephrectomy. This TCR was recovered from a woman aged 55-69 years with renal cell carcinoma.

The CDR3 spells CASSEGQYNEQFF. Here the CDR3 DNA reads TGTGCCAGCAGTGAAGGACAGTACAATGAGCAGTTCTTC. This chain uses TRBV2 with TRBJ2-1; a weak D match, TRBD1 (5 bases). The ends were cut back, 1 base at V and 4 bases at J, with 5 bases in the middle. CDR3 length equals 13 residues. The germline V gene encodes CDR1 SNHLY and CDR2 FYNNEI.